The 24 T cell receptor beta chains below were found in one sample sequenced in a study of vaccination and CD4 T cells after COVID-19. Treatment given: roughly ten-day PBMC culture with coronavirus spike peptide pools or control peptides (ViraFEST assay). The Oncomine TCR Beta short-read assay was applied to DNA of cultured CD4+ T cells. TCRdb fed the PCR reads into MiXCR, producing one record per CDR3 protein. Among around 20,000 distinct CDR3 sequences, about 38% were seen once, and the ten largest hold roughly 18%. Their specific antigens are unknown. The sequencing used CD4+ T cells from blood, cultured in vitro, collected before SARS-CoV-2 vaccination. All receptors come from a human donor who received a COVID-19 vaccine.

V and J are TRBV20-1 and TRBJ1-2; 7 nucleotides match TRBD1. The CDR3 is 12 residues long. In germline, CDR1 is DFQATT, CDR2 SNEGSKA (reference sequence). After removal of 6 bases from V and 4 bases from J, the junction contained 5 bases not matched to a gene. The CDR3 nucleotides are TGCAGTGCGGGGGACAGTGGCTATGGCTACACCTTC. It encodes CSAGDSGYGYTF.

The sample holds a few counts of this clonotype. The chain couples TRBV7-9 to TRBJ1-1, with unresolved D. The CDR3 has 13 residues. The V gene lost 5 bases and the J gene lost 5 bases, with 12 bases spanning the gap. CDR1 is SEHNR and CDR2 is FQNEAQ in the germline V gene (reference sequence). The DNA of the CDR3 is TGTGCCAGCAGCCCGACGTTAGGGACTGAAGCTTTCTTT. Its translation is CASSPTLGTEAFF.

The rearrangement links TRBV10-3 to TRBJ1-1; D remains unclear. CDR1 and CDR2 (germline): ENHRY, SYGVKD. V was clipped by 0 bases and J by 11 bases, with 22 bases between them. The length of the CDR3 is 16 residues. The CDR3 coding sequence is TGTGCCATCAGTGAGTCCAAAGGAAGCTCTTCCGGAAAGGCTTTCTTT. Translation gives CAISESKGSSSGKAFF.

This clonotype was observed a handful of times. V is TRBV15 and J is TRBJ1-3, with D unclear. Germline CDR1 is LNHNV and CDR2 is YYDKDF (reference sequence). The germline V and J ends were trimmed by 1 base and 0 bases, with 4 bases remaining between them. This CDR3 contains 14 residues. The CDR3 nucleotides are TGTGCCACCAGCAGAGGACTCTCTGGAAACACCATATATTTT. As protein: CATSRGLSGNTIYF.

This chain uses TRBV5-5 with TRBJ2-2; possibly TRBD2 for D (5 bases). Looked up from germline, CDR1 is SGHKS and CDR2 is YYEKEE (reference sequence). There are 14 residues in the CDR3. Trimming removed 4 bases at V and 7 bases at J, with 14 bases between. The CDR3 DNA sequence: TGTGCCAGCAGCCTGCGGGTGGGGATCGGGGAGCTGTTTTTT. This translates into CASSLRVGIGELFF.

This clonotype turned up a few times. The CDR3 here is CASSTLSGSNQPQHF. In DNA form, the CDR3 reads TGTGCCAGCAGCACCCTTTCCGGCTCCAATCAGCCCCAGCATTTT. The chain carries TRBV7-8 and TRBJ1-5, with D unresolved. V was trimmed by 5 bases and J by 3 bases, leaving 14 bases between them. CDR1 and CDR2 from the germline V gene are SGHVS and FQNEAQ. The CDR3 spans 15 residues.

This clonotype was counted only a few times. This chain connects TRBV7-2 to TRBJ1-2; 7 bases align to TRBD1. The CDR3 is made up of 14 amino acids. J lost 4 bases, V lost 5 bases, and 7 bases had no gene match. The V gene's germline CDR1 is SGHTA and CDR2 FQGNSA. The CDR3 is CASSGQARGYGYTF. CDR3 coding DNA: TGTGCCAGCAGCGGACAGGCCAGGGGCTATGGCTACACCTTC. Together with reference TRBV7-2 and TRBJ1-2, the CDR3 gives the full variable domain: GAGVSQSPSNKVTEKGKDVELRCDPISGHTALYWYRQSLGQGLEFLIYFQGNSAPDKSGLPSDRFSAERTGGSVSTLTIQRTQQEDSAVYLCASSGQARGYGYTFGSGTRLTVV.

In this sample, this clonotype turned up a few times. The chain is built from TRBV20-1 and TRBJ1-5; D is ambiguous. The CDR3 has 15 amino acids. V lost 0 bases and J 0 bases, leaving 9 bases between the germline ends. Germline V gene data show CDR1 as DFQATT and CDR2 as SNEGSKA (reference sequence). The CDR3 nucleotides read TGCAGTGCTAGAGATGCTTCGGGTAGCAATCAGCCCCAGCATTTT. Protein sequence: CSARDASGSNQPQHF.

This chain links TRBV5-1 with TRBJ1-1, with unresolved D. Germline values: CDR1 SGHRS, CDR2 YFSETQ. The CDR3 is made up of 17 amino acids. V lost 0 bases to trimming and J lost 3 bases, with 18 bases between them. DNA of the CDR3: TGCGCCAGCAGCTTGGCCGGTGTGGGGTCCCTAGACACTGAAGCTTTCTTT. As protein: CASSLAGVGSLDTEAFF.

This chain joins TRBV18 and TRBJ1-5; D might be TRBD1 (6 bases). The CDR3 consists of 12 residues. Trimming shortened V by 5 bases and J by 11 bases, and 13 bases separated the two germline ends. The germline V gene has CDR1 KGHSH and CDR2 LQKENI. This chain's CDR3 is CASSFNREAQHF. CDR3 bases: TGTGCCAGCTCATTCAACAGGGAGGCCCAGCATTTT.

Concerning this clonotype: Relative to the germline gene, one junction end is altered; a read error may explain this. The V gene is TRBV30, the J gene TRBJ1-6, with D hard to call. The CDR3 extends over 14 amino acids. Germline CDR1 reads GTSNPN; CDR2 reads SVGIG (reference sequence). In nucleotides, the CDR3 is TGTGCCTGGAGCGTAAGAAGAGGGAATTCACCCCACCACTTT. Amino acids: CAWSVRRGNSPHHF.

There are a few counts of this clonotype. J is TRBJ1-2 and V is TRBV7-9; no definite D call. The V end was cut by 6 bases, the J end by 5 bases, with 13 bases between. The CDR3 consists of 13 residues. CDR1 and CDR2 (germline): SEHNR, FQNEAQ (reference sequence). CDR3 coding DNA: TGTGCCAGCAGACCTACAGACACGTATGGCTACACCTTC. Its translation is CASRPTDTYGYTF.

This clonotype is a singleton in its sample. The chain couples TRBV10-2 to TRBJ1-2; D uncertain. Trimming shortened V by 5 bases and J by 2 bases, and 12 bases separated the two germline ends. The length of the CDR3 is 14 residues. CDR1 and CDR2 (germline): WSHSY, SAAADI. CDR3 protein: CASSRDTLNYGYTF. The CDR3, as DNA: TGCGCCAGCAGTCGGGATACCTTAAACTATGGCTACACCTTC.

The chain joins TRBV11-3 to TRBJ2-5; 9 nucleotides line up with TRBD1. Germline lookup yields CDR1 SGHNT and CDR2 YENEEA. The CDR3 extends over 17 amino acids. Trimming at V came to 1 base and at J to 4 bases, leaving 10 bases not matched to a gene. CDR3 residues: CASSLVLVGQGLETQYF. As DNA, the CDR3 is TGTGCCAGCAGCTTAGTTCTTGTGGGACAGGGTTTAGAGACCCAGTACTTC.

The chain links TRBV10-3 to TRBJ1-6, with a tentative D call TRBD1 (5 bases). This CDR3 is built from 16 residues. V shed 6 bases and J shed 9 bases, with 21 bases lying between them. Germline-derived CDR1 and CDR2 are ENHRY and SYGVKD. The CDR3 reads CAISSGPNSQGSPLHF. In DNA form, the CDR3 reads TGTGCCATCAGCTCGGGACCTAACTCCCAGGGTTCACCCCTCCACTTT.

This chain uses TRBV19 with TRBJ1-5, with a possible D match to TRBD1 (6 bases). The germline CDR1 and CDR2 sequences are LNHDA and SQIVND (reference sequence). Deletions cut 8 bases from V and 7 bases from J, with 15 bases between. The length of the CDR3 is 13 residues. CDR3 in amino acids: CASGAGAGQPQHF. The CDR3 DNA is TGTGCCAGTGGGGCGGGGGCCGGGCAGCCCCAGCATTTT.

V and J are TRBV6-1 and TRBJ1-2; D unclear. The V and J ends lost 3 bases and 5 bases respectively, with 10 bases between them. From germline, CDR1 is MNHNS and CDR2 SASEGT. The CDR3 has 13 residues. CDR3 DNA sequence: TGTGCCAGCAGTGAGGACGGAGTATATGGCTACACCTTC. Encoded protein: CASSEDGVYGYTF.

The sample holds a few counts of this clonotype. V gene TRBV5-4 combines with J gene TRBJ1-1; D unresolved. V lost 0 bases and J lost 7, with 10 bases in between. The germline gives CDR1 SGHNT, CDR2 YYREEE (reference sequence). The CDR3 is 13 amino acids. The CDR3 sequence is CASSLESRDEAFF. Here the CDR3 DNA reads TGTGCCAGCAGCTTGGAGTCGCGGGATGAAGCTTTCTTT.

This clonotype was detected a few times. This chain joins TRBV7-3 and TRBJ2-2, with D perhaps TRBD1 (5 bases). There are 15 residues in the CDR3. Trimming cost V 5 bases and J 4 bases, with 14 bases left between them. CDR1 and CDR2 (germline): SGHTA, FQGTGA. The CDR3 loop is CASSPRGQGTGELFF. The CDR3 DNA sequence: TGTGCCAGCAGCCCTAGGGGCCAGGGCACCGGGGAGCTGTTTTTT.

This clonotype came up a few times. This rearrangement joins TRBV12-3 or TRBV12-4 to TRBJ1-1; D not resolved. This CDR3 contains 13 residues. V was shortened by 3 bases and J by 4 bases, with 9 bases between the two germline ends. The CDR3 reads CASSFGVGTEAFF. The CDR3 coding sequence is TGTGCCAGCAGTTTCGGGGTGGGCACTGAAGCTTTCTTT.

The genes are TRBV11-3 and TRBJ1-1; a possible D gene is TRBD1 (5 bases). Per germline, CDR1 SGHNT and CDR2 YENEEA. V shed 1 base and J shed 1 base, with 10 bases lying between them. CDR3 length: 15 amino acids. The CDR3 spells CASSLGAGSNTEAFF. The CDR3 nucleotides are TGTGCCAGCAGCTTAGGGGCAGGGTCGAACACTGAAGCTTTCTTT.

The V and J genes are TRBV6-1 and TRBJ1-6, with D maybe TRBD1 (5 bases). This CDR3 has 12 residues. Germline CDR1 is MNHNS and CDR2 is SASEGT. Trimming removed 8 bases from V and 7 bases from J, with 9 bases in between. The CDR3 bases are TGTGCCAGCGGACAATTAAATTCACCCCTCCACTTT. Its translation is CASGQLNSPLHF.

The sample holds a few counts of this clonotype. The chain couples TRBV28 to TRBJ1-2; D not certain. Germline CDR1 is MDHEN and CDR2 is SYDVKM. The CDR3 length is 14 residues. Trimming stripped 4 bases from V and 3 bases from J, with 12 bases between. CDR3 in amino acids: CASSWTEKDYGYTF. The CDR3 DNA reads as TGTGCCAGCAGTTGGACGGAGAAGGACTATGGCTACACCTTC.

This chain uses TRBV7-9 with TRBJ2-6, with 12 bases matching TRBD1. The CDR3 contains 18 residues. The V and J ends lost 3 bases and 2 bases, in that order; junction bases with no gene match: 5. CDR1 is SEHNR and CDR2 is FQNEAQ in the germline V gene (reference sequence). The CDR3 DNA follows: TGTGCCAGCAGCTTCGCTGGGACAGGGGGCGCTGGGGCCAACGTCCTGACTTTC. Translation: CASSFAGTGGAGANVLTF.